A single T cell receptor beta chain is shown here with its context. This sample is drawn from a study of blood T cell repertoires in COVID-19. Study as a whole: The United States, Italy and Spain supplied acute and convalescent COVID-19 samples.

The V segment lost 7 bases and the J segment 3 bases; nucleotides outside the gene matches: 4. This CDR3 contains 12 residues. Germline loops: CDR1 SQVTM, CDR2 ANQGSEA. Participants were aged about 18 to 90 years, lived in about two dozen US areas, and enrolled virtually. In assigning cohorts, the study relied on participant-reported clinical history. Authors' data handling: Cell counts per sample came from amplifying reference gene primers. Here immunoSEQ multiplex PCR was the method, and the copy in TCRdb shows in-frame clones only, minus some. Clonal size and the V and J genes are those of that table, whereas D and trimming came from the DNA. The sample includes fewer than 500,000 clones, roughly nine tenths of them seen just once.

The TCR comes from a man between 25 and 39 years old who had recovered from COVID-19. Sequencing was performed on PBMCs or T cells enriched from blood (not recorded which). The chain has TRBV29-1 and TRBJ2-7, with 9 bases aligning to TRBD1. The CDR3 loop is CSASTGGYEQYF. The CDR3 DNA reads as TGCAGCGCCTCGACAGGGGGCTACGAGCAGTACTTC.